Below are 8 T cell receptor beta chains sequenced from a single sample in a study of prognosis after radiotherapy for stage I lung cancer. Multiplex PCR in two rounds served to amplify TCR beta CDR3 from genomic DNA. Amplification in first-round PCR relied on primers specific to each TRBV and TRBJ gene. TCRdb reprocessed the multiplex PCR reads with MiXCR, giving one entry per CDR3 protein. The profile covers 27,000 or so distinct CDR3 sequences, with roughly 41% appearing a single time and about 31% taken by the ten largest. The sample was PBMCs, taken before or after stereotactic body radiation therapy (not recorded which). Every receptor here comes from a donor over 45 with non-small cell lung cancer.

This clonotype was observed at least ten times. CDR3 nucleotides: TGTGCCAGCAGCTTAGGTAATAAGGGAGTTGGAGAGACCCAGTACTTC. Its protein is CASSLGNKGVGETQYF. This sequence joins TRBV7-9 and TRBJ2-5; a possible D gene is TRBD2 (5 bases). Germline loops: CDR1 SEHNR, CDR2 FQNEAQ (reference sequence). The V end lost 1 base, the J end lost 4 bases, and 16 bases lay between the germline ends. The CDR3 has 16 residues.

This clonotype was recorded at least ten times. CDR3 DNA sequence: TGTGCCATAACCCCCGCAGAGCGAGAGGAGCAGTTCTTC. Amino acid sequence: CAITPAEREEQFF. This chain connects TRBV10-3 to TRBJ2-1, with D uncertain. The CDR3 runs to 13 residues. V was shortened by 9 bases and J by 10 bases, with 19 bases between the two germline ends. Germline V gene lookup returns CDR1 ENHRY and CDR2 SYGVKD.

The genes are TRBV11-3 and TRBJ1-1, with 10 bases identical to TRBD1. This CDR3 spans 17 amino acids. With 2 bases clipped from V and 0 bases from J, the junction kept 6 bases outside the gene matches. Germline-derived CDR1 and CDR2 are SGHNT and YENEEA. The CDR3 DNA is TGTGCCAGCAGCTTACCGGGACAGGGGCACATGAACACTGAAGCTTTCTTT. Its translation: CASSLPGQGHMNTEAFF.

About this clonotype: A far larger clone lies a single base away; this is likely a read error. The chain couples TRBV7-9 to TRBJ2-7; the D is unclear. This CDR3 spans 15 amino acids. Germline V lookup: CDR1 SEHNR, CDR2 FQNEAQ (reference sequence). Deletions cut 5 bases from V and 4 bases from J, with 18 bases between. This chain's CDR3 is CASSPDRCRNYEQYF. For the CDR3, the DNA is TGTGCCAGCAGCCCGGACCGGTGCAGGAATTACGAGCAGTACTTC.

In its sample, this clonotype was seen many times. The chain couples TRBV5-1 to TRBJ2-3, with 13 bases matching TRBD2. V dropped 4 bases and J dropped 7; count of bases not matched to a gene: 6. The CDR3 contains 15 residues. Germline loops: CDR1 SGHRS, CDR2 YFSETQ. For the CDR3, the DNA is TGCGCCAGCAGCACGACTAGCGGGGGGTGGAATACGCAGTATTTT. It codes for CASSTTSGGWNTQYF.

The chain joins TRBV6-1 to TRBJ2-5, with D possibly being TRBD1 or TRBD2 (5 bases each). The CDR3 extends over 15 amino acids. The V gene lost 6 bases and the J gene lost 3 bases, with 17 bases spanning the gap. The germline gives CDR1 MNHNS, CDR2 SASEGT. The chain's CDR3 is CASRGTQGPKETQYF. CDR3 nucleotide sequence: TGTGCCAGCAGAGGAACTCAGGGACCTAAAGAGACCCAGTACTTC.

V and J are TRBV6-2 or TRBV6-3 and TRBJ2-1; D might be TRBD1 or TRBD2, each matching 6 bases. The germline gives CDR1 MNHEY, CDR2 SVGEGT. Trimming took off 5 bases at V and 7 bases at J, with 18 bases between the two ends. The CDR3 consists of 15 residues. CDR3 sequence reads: CASSPRGQVANEQFF. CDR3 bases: TGTGCCAGCAGTCCCCGGGGGCAGGTTGCTAATGAGCAGTTCTTC.

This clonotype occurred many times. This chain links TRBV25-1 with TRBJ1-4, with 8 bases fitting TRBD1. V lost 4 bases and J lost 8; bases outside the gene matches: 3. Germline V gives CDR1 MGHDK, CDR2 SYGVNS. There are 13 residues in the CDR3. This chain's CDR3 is CASSVDRGEKLFF. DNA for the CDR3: TGTGCCAGCAGTGTAGACAGGGGCGAAAAACTGTTTTTT.